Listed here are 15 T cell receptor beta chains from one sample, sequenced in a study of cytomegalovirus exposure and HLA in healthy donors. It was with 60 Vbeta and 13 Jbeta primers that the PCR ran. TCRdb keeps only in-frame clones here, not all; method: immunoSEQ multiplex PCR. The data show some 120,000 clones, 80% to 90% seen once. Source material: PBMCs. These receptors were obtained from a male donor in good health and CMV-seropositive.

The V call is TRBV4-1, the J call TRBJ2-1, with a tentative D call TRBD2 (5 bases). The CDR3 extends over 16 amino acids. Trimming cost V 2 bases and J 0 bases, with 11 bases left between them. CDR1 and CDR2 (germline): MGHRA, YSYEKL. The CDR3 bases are TGCGCCAGCAGCCAACAGGACTTAATCTCCTACAATGAGCAGTTCTTC. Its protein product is CASSQQDLISYNEQFF.

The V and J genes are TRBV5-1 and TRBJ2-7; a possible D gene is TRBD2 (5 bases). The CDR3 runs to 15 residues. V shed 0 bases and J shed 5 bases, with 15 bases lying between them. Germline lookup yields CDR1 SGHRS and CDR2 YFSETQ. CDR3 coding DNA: TGCGCCAGCAGCTTGGAATCTAGCTATCGCCACGAGCAGTACTTC. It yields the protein CASSLESSYRHEQYF.

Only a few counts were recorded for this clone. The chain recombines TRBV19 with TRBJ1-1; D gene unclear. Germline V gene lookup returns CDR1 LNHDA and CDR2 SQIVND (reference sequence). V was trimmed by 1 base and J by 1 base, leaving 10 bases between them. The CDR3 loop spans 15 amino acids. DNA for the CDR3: TGTGCCAGTAGTATAGGTTTGGTGGCGAACACTGAAGCTTTCTTT. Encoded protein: CASSIGLVANTEAFF.

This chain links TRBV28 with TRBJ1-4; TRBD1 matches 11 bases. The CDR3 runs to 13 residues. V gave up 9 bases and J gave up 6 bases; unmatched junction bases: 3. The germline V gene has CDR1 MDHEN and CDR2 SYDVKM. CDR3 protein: CASGQGAHEKLFF. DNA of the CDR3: TGTGCCAGTGGACAGGGGGCTCATGAAAAACTGTTTTTT. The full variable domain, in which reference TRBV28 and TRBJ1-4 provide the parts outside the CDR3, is DVKVTQSSRYLVKRTGEKVFLECVQDMDHENMFWYRQDPGLGLRLIYFSYDVKMKEKGDIPEGYSVSREKKERFSLILESASTNQTSMYLCASGQGAHEKLFFGSGTQLSVL.

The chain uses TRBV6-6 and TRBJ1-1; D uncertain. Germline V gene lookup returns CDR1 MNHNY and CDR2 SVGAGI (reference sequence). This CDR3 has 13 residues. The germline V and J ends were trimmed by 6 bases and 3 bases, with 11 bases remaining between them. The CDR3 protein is CASSPVRYTEAFF. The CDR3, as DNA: TGTGCCAGCAGCCCCGTCAGGTACACTGAAGCTTTCTTT.

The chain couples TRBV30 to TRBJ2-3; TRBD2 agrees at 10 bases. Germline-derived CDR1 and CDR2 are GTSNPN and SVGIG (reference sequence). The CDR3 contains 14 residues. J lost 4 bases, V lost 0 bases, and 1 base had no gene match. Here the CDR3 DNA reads TGTGCCTGGAGTGTAGCGGGAGGGGCAGATACGCAGTATTTT. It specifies CAWSVAGGADTQYF.

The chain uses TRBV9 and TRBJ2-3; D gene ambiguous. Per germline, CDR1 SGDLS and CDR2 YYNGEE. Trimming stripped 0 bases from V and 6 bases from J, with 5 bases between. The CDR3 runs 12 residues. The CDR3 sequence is CASSVGADTQYF. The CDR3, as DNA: TGTGCCAGCAGCGTAGGTGCGGATACGCAGTATTTT. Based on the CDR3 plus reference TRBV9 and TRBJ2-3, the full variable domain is DSGVTQTPKHLITATGQRVTLRCSPRSGDLSVYWYQQSLDQGLQFLIQYYNGEERAKGNILERFSAQQFPDLHSELNLSSLELGDSALYFCASSVGADTQYFGPGTRLTVL.

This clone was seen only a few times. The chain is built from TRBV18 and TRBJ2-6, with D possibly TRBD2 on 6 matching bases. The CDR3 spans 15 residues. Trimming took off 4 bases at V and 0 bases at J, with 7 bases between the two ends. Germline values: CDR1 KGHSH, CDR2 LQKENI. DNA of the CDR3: TGTGCCAGCTCACACGGGAGCTCTGGGGCCAACGTCCTGACTTTC. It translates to CASSHGSSGANVLTF.

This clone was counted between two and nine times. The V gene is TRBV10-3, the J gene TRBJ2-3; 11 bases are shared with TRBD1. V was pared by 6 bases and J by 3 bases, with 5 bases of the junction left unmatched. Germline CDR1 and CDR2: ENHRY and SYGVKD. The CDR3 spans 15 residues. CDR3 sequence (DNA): TGTGCCATCAGGACAAGGGACAGGGGGACAGATACGCAGTATTTT. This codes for CAIRTRDRGTDTQYF.

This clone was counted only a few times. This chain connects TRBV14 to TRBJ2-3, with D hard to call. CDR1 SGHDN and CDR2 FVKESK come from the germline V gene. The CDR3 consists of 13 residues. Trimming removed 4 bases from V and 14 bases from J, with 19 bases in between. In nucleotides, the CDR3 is TGTGCCAGCAGCCCCCCCCAACAACTAACACGGTATTTT. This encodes CASSPPQQLTRYF.

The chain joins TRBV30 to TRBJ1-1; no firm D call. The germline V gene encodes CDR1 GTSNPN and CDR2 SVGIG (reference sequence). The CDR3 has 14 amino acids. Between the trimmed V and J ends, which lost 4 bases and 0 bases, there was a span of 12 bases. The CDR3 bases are TGTGCCTGGATCCTACCCGACTTGAACACTGAAGCTTTCTTT. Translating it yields CAWILPDLNTEAFF.

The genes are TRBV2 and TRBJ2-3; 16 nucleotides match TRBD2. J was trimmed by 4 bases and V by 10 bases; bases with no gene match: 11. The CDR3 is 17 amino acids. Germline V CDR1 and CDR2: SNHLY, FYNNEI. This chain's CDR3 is CAIAGTSGRVWADTQYF. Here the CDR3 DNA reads TGTGCCATTGCCGGGACTAGCGGGAGGGTGTGGGCAGATACGCAGTATTTT.

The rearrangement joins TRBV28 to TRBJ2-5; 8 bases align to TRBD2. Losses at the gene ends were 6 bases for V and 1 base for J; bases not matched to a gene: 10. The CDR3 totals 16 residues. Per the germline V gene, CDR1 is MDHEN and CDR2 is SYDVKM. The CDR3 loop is CASRNGRSGGQETQYF. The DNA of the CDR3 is TGTGCCAGCAGAAATGGACGCAGCGGGGGCCAAGAGACCCAGTACTTC.

CDR3 sequence: CAWKVKRGPDTQYF. The CDR3 nucleotides are TGTGCCTGGAAGGTCAAGAGGGGGCCAGATACGCAGTATTTT. This chain uses TRBV30 with TRBJ2-3; the match to TRBD1 covers 7 bases. CDR1 and CDR2 (germline): GTSNPN, SVGIG (reference sequence). V gave up 4 bases and J gave up 4 bases; unmatched junction bases: 8. The CDR3 has 14 amino acids.

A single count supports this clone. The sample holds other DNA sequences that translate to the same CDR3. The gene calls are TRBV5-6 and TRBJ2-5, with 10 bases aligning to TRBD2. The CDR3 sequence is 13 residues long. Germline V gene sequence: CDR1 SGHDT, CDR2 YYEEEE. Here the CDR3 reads CAGGLAGAETQYF. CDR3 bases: TGTGCAGGCGGGCTAGCGGGAGCCGAGACCCAGTACTTC.